This entry lists 11 T cell receptor beta chains sequenced from one sample in a study of sequential checkpoint blockade in melanoma. Assay used: immunoSEQ multiplex PCR; TCRdb lists only in-frame clones, some missing. Of over a thousand clones listed, about 20% were seen once; the top ten hold approximately 19%. Treatment here: randomized to nivolumab then ipilimumab (arm A) or the reverse (arm B). The input for sequencing was tumor tissue (inferred from file names), taken from a patient given nivolumab and ipilimumab in sequence. These receptors were taken from a human donor with melanoma.

The sample holds a few counts of this clone. The chain couples TRBV12-5 to TRBJ2-1, with TRBD2 as a possible D gene (6 bases). The germline gives CDR1 LGHNT, CDR2 FRNRAP. This CDR3 contains 14 residues. CDR3 in DNA: TGTGCCAGCACCTGGGCCCCGGGGGATAATGAGCAGTTCTTC. Translating gives CASTWAPGDNEQFF.

The J gene is TRBJ1-1, the V gene TRBV18; TRBD1 aligns across 7 bases. The CDR3 extends over 12 amino acids. Losses at the gene ends were 3 bases for V and 6 bases for J; bases not matched to a gene: 1. The germline CDR1 and CDR2 sequences are KGHSH and LQKENI. CDR3 region: CASSPGTAEAFF. DNA of the CDR3: TGTGCCAGCTCACCGGGGACAGCTGAAGCTTTCTTT. Together with reference TRBV18 and TRBJ1-1, the CDR3 gives the full variable domain: NAGVMQNPRHLVRRRGQEARLRCSPMKGHSHVYWYRQLPEEGLKFMVYLQKENIIDESGMPKERFSAEFPKEGPSILRIQQVVRGDSAAYFCASSPGTAEAFFGQGTRLTVV.

This clone was seen only a few times. The V gene is TRBV6-8, the J gene TRBJ2-3; TRBD2 agrees at 11 bases. Germline V gene lookup returns CDR1 MNHGY and CDR2 SAAAGT. This CDR3 spans 16 amino acids. J lost 4 bases, V lost 5 bases, and 8 bases had no gene match. CDR3 coding DNA: TGTGCCAGCAGTGTCGTAATAGCGGGGGGGCCAGATACGCAGTATTTT. It translates to CASSVVIAGGPDTQYF.

The gene calls are TRBV9 and TRBJ1-2; D not resolved. CDR3 length: 12 amino acids. Germline V gene data show CDR1 as SGDLS and CDR2 as YYNGEE. V gave up 2 bases and J gave up 8 bases, with 10 bases separating them. The CDR3 reads CASSVGNSGYTF. In nucleotides, the CDR3 is TGTGCCAGCAGCGTTGGGAACAGCGGCTACACCTTC.

The genes are TRBV6-8 and TRBJ1-1; D call uncertain. CDR1 and CDR2 from the germline V gene are MNHGY and SAAAGT. The CDR3 length is 16 residues. The V and J ends lost 0 bases and 0 bases respectively, with 11 bases between them. In nucleotides, the CDR3 is TGTGCCAGCAGTTACTCCCCCCGTACTCTGAACACTGAAGCTTTCTTT. This gives the protein CASSYSPRTLNTEAFF.

This clone is large. The chain joins TRBV30 to TRBJ1-5; 10 nucleotides agree with TRBD1. Germline loops: CDR1 GTSNPN, CDR2 SVGIG (reference sequence). CDR3 length: 14 amino acids. Trimming took 1 base from V and 7 from J; bases not matched to a gene: 4. CDR3 nucleotides: TGTGCCTGGAGTGAGGACAGGGGGGACCAGCCCCAGCATTTT. Translation gives CAWSEDRGDQPQHF.

This CDR3 reads CASSYSSFDEQFF. CDR3 nucleotide sequence: TGTGCCAGCAGTTACTCGAGCTTCGATGAGCAGTTCTTC. V gene TRBV6-8 combines with J gene TRBJ2-1, with D hard to call. The CDR3 runs to 13 residues. CDR1 and CDR2 (germline): MNHGY, SAAAGT. Trimming left V 0 bases short and J 8 bases short, with 8 bases between.

This clone is judged medium-sized. This sequence joins TRBV6-8 and TRBJ1-2; the D gene is possibly TRBD1 (6 bases). The CDR3 spans 14 residues. Trimming took off 2 bases at V and 8 bases at J, with 15 bases between the two ends. Germline CDR1 MNHGY, CDR2 SAAAGT. This CDR3 reads CASSYPSGGRGYTF. Written as DNA, the CDR3 is TGTGCCAGCAGTTACCCCTCGGGGGGCCGAGGCTACACCTTC.

V usage is TRBV9 and J usage is TRBJ2-1; D unresolved. Germline assignment: CDR1 SGDLS and CDR2 YYNGEE. The CDR3 length is 13 residues. Trimming stripped 4 bases from V and 6 bases from J, with 11 bases between. The DNA for the CDR3 is TGTGCCAGCAGCCCATCCACCTCCAATGAGCAGTTCTTC. It translates to CASSPSTSNEQFF.

The genes are TRBV19 and TRBJ2-3; 7 nucleotides line up with TRBD2. The CDR3 consists of 14 residues. The germline V gene encodes CDR1 LNHDA and CDR2 SQIVND (reference sequence). Losses at the gene ends were 4 bases for V and 1 base for J; bases not matched to a gene: 2. The CDR3 nucleotides are TGTGCCAGTAGTACGACTAGCCGCACAGATACGCAGTATTTT. It yields the protein CASSTTSRTDTQYF.

The V and J genes are TRBV29-1 and TRBJ2-1; 11 bases fit TRBD2. The germline CDR1 and CDR2 sequences are SQVTM and ANQGSEA. The V segment lost 3 bases and the J segment 8 bases; nucleotides outside the gene matches: 21. This CDR3 is built from 19 residues. The CDR3 coding sequence is TGCAGCGTTGAGGGGGGATTTGACTTCGGTAGCGGGAGGGAGGATGAGCAGTTCTTC. Translating it yields CSVEGGFDFGSGREDEQFF.